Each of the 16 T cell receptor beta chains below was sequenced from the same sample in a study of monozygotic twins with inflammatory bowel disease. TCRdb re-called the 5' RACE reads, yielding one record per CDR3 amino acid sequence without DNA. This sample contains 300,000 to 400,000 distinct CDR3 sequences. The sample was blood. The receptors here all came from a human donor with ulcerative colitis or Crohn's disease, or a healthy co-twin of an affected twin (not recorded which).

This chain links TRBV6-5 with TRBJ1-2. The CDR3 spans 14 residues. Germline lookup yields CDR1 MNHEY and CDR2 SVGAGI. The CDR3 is CASSYESTDYGYTF.

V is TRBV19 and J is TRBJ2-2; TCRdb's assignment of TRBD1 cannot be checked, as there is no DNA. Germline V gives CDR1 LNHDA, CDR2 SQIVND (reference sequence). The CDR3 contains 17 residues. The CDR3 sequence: CASSNYRGSDNTGELFF.

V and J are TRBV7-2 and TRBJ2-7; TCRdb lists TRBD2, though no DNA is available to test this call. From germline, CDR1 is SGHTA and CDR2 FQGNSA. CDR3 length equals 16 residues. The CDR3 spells CASSLGTSVQSYEQYF.

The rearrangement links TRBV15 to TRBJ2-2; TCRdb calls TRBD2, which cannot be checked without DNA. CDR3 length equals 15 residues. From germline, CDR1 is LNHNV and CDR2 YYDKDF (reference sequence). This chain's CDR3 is CATSRQGRNTGELFF.

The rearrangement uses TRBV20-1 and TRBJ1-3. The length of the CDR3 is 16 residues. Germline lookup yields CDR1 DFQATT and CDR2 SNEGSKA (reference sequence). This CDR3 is CSAREGDRNSGNTIYF.

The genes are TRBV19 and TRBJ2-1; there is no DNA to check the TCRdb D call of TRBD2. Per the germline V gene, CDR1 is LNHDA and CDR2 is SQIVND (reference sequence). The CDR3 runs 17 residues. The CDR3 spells CASSISTGTSGGYFQFF.

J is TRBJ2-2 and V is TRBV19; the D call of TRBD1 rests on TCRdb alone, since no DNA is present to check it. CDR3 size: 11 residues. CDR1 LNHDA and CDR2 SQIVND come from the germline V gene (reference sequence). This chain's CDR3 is CASNRVGELFF.

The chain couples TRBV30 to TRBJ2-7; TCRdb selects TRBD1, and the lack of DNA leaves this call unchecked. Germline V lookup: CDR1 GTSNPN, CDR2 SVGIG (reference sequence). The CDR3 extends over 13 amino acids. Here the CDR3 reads CAWRGTASYEQYF.

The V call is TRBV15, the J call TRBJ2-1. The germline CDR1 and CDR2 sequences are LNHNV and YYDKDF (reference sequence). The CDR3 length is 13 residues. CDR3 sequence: CATGVGNYNEQFF.

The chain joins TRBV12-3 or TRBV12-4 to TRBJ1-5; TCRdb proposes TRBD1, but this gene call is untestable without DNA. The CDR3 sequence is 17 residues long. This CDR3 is CASSFSSTGVWFQPQHF.

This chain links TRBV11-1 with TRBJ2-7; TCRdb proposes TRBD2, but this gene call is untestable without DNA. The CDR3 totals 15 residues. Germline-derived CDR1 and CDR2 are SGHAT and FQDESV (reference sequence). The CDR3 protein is CASSLEIQGGYEQYF.

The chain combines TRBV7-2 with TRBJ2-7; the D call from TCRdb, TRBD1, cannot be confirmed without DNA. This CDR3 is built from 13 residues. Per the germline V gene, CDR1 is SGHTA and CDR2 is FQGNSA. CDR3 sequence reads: CASSPRGAYEQYF.

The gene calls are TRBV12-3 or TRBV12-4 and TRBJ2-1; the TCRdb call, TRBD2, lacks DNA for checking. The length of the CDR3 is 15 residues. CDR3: CASSFSLAGGDEQFF.

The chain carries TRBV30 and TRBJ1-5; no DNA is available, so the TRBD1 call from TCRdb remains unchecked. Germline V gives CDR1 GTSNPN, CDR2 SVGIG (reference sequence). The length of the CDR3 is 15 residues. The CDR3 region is CAWSQGVGGNQPQHF.

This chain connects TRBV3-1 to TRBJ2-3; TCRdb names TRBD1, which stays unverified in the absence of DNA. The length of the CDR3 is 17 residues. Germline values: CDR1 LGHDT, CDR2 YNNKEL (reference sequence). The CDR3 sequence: CASSQPRWGQTTDTQYF.

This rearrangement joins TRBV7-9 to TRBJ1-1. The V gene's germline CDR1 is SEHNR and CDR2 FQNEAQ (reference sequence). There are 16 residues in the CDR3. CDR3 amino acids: CASSLDVFQSVQEAFF.